A single sample gave rise to the 8 T cell receptor beta chains below, sequenced in a study of blood T cell repertoires in COVID-19 (dated by TCRdb to the early 2020s). Library creation used the immunoSEQ multiplex PCR assay. Here the immuneACCESS table is served through TCRdb, limited to in-frame sequences with V and J called. Missing clones are a known gap in these copies; in checked studies unresolved V genes cover under half, and the rest lacks a known reason. The sample table contains about 69,000 clones; only one count was recorded for nearly 90% of them. Together, the top ten hold more than 4.5% of the sample. The sample was peripheral blood. The receptors come from a man between 45 and 60 years old with acute or convalescent COVID-19.

For the CDR3, the DNA is TGTGCAAGTCGCGAACCCTTCTGGGGGCGCTCGGAGACCCAGTACTTC. Its translation is CASREPFWGRSETQYF. The gene calls are TRBV12-2 and TRBJ2-5; TRBD1 was called by the table and not checked on the DNA. TRBV12-2 is deemed a pseudogene. The CDR3 totals 16 residues.

The chain is built from TRBV27 and TRBJ2-7; D possibly corresponds to TRBD2 (6 bases). CDR1 and CDR2 from the germline V gene are MNHEY and SMNVEV (reference sequence). The CDR3 is 13 residues long. Trimming removed 8 bases from V and 3 bases from J, with 14 bases in between. CDR3 region: CASWEAGGYEQYF. CDR3 nucleotide sequence: TGTGCCAGCTGGGAGGCAGGCGGCTACGAGCAGTACTTC.

This clone has a handful of counts. The chain is built from TRBV6-2 or TRBV6-3 and TRBJ1-1, with a possible D match to TRBD1 (5 bases). The CDR3 consists of 16 residues. Trimming removed 0 bases from V and 7 bases from J, with 18 bases in between. From germline, CDR1 is MNHEY and CDR2 SVGEGT. The CDR3 sequence: CASSYSAWMGQDEAFF. As DNA, the CDR3 is TGTGCCAGCAGTTACTCGGCCTGGATGGGGCAGGATGAAGCTTTCTTT.

The V call is TRBV11-2, the J call TRBJ2-1; the match to TRBD2 covers 8 bases. The CDR3 totals 17 residues. Trimming at V came to 5 bases and at J to 2 bases, leaving 11 bases not matched to a gene. Per the germline V gene, CDR1 is SGHAT and CDR2 is FQNNGV. The CDR3 DNA reads TGTGCCAGCAGCCAAGGGACTAGGATCTCTCCCTACAATGAGCAGTTCTTC. It specifies CASSQGTRISPYNEQFF.

The chain is built from TRBV12-3 or TRBV12-4 and TRBJ2-7, with 7 positions matching TRBD2. The CDR3 contains 11 residues. J lost 10 bases, V lost 6 bases, and 6 bases had no gene match. The CDR3 loop reads CASSRSGKQYF. The CDR3, as DNA: TGTGCCAGCAGCCGGAGCGGGAAACAGTACTTC.

This clone appeared a single time. The V call is TRBV21-1, the J call TRBJ1-1; TRBD1 is the table's D call, not checked against the DNA. TRBV21-1 is marked as a pseudogene. This CDR3 region has 21 residues. CDR3: CASSPDSEIQVDQTRNTEAFF. The CDR3 DNA follows: TGTGCCAGCAGTCCCGATTCGGAGATACAGGTGGATCAAACTCGGAACACTGAAGCTTTCTTT.

The rearrangement uses TRBV19 and TRBJ2-5; the D gene is possibly TRBD2 (7 bases). V was cut by 5 bases and J by 3 bases, with 16 bases left in between. Germline V lookup: CDR1 LNHDA, CDR2 SQIVND (reference sequence). CDR3 size: 15 residues. CDR3 sequence: CASSAAGGRKETQYF. For the CDR3, the DNA is TGTGCCAGTAGTGCCGCCGGGGGGCGGAAAGAGACCCAGTACTTC.

V usage is TRBV27 and J usage is TRBJ2-2, with D possibly matching TRBD2 (5 bases). The germline CDR1 and CDR2 sequences are MNHEY and SMNVEV (reference sequence). The CDR3 has 18 residues. Trimming took 6 bases from V and 5 from J, leaving 25 bases between them. The CDR3 region has the DNA TGTGCCAGCAGCCTTAGCTGGGCGGCCGGGGAGAGGACCGGGGAGCTGTTTTTT. Translating it yields CASSLSWAAGERTGELFF.